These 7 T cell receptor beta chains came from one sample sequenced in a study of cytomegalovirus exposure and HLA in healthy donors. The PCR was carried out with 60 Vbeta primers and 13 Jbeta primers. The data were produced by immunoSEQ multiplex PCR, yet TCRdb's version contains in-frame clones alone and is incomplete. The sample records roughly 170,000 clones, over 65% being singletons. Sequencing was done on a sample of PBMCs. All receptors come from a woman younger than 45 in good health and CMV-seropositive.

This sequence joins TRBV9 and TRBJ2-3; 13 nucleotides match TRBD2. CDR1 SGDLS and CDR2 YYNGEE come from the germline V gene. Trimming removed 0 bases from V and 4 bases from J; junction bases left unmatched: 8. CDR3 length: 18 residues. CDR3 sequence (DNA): TGTGCCAGCAGCGTAGCTGGCGGGACTAGCGGGAACTCAGATACGCAGTATTTT. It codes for CASSVAGGTSGNSDTQYF. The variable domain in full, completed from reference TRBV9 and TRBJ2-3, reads DSGVTQTPKHLITATGQRVTLRCSPRSGDLSVYWYQQSLDQGLQFLIQYYNGEERAKGNILERFSAQQFPDLHSELNLSSLELGDSALYFCASSVAGGTSGNSDTQYFGPGTRLTVL.

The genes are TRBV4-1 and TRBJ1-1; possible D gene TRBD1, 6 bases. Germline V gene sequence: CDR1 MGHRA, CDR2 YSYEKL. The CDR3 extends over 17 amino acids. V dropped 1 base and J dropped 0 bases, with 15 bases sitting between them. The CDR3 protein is CASSQGGTGHMNTEAFF. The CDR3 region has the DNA TGCGCCAGCAGCCAAGGGGGAACAGGGCACATGAACACTGAAGCTTTCTTT.

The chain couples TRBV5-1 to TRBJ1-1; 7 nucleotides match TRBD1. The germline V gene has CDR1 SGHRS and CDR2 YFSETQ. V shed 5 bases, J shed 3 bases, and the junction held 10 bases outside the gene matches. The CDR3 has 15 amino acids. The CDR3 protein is CASSQRTGQDTEAFF. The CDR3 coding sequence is TGCGCCAGCAGTCAGCGGACAGGCCAGGACACTGAAGCTTTCTTT.

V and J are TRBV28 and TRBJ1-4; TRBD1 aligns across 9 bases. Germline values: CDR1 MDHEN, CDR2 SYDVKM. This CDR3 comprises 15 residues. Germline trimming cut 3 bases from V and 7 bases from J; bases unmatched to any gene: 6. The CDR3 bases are TGTGCCAGCAGTTTCTTGGGGACAGGGAGTGAAAAACTGTTTTTT. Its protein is CASSFLGTGSEKLFF.

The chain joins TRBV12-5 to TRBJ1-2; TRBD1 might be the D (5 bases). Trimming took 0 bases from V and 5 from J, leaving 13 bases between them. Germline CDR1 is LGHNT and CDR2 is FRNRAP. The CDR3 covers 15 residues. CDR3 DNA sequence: TGTGCTAGTGGTTTGGTACGGAGGGGACGTTATGGCTACACCTTC. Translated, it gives CASGLVRRGRYGYTF.

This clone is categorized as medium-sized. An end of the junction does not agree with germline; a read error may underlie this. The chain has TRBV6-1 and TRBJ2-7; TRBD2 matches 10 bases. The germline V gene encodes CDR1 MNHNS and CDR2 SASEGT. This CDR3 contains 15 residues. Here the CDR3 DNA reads TGTGCCAGCAGTGAACTAGCGGGAGTGCCTAAGGGAGGGGTGTTC. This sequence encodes CASSELAGVPKGGVF.

The CDR3 spells CASSTGGGTIGEKLFF. The CDR3, as DNA: TGCGCCAGCAGCACGGGGGGGGGAACGATAGGTGAAAAACTGTTTTTT. The V and J genes are TRBV4-3 and TRBJ1-4, with a tentative D call TRBD1 (5 bases). The CDR3 is 16 residues long. The germline CDR1 and CDR2 sequences are LGHNA and YSLEER. Trimming took 5 bases from V and 7 from J, leaving 20 bases between them.